This TCR beta chain was sequenced in a study of CD8 T cells in Susac syndrome. V lost 2 bases and J lost 4, with 4 bases in between. The germline CDR1 and CDR2 sequences are SEHNR and FQNEAQ (reference sequence). The CDR3 has 12 amino acids. TCR beta was sequenced from blood CD8+ and CD4+ T cells. The multiple sclerosis control cohort comprised treatment-naive individuals presenting with stable or active relapsing-remitting disease. When the RNA was reverse transcribed, random hexamers were used with an input of roughly 0.45 to 1 ug. A multiplex approach, immunoSEQ multiplex PCR, amplified TCR beta CDR3 across 54 Vbeta and 13 Jbeta. Using its own MiXCR run on the immunoSEQ multiplex PCR reads, TCRdb lists one record per CDR3 protein. This table holds roughly 150,000 distinct CDR3 sequences, nearly 97% found once.

The source of this sequence is a human donor with multiple sclerosis. Sequencing used CD8+ T cells from PBMCs. The rearrangement links TRBV7-9 to TRBJ2-3; D remains unclear. CDR3 sequence reads: CASSLMADTQYF. CDR3 nucleotide sequence: TGTGCCAGCAGCTTAATGGCAGATACGCAGTATTTT.